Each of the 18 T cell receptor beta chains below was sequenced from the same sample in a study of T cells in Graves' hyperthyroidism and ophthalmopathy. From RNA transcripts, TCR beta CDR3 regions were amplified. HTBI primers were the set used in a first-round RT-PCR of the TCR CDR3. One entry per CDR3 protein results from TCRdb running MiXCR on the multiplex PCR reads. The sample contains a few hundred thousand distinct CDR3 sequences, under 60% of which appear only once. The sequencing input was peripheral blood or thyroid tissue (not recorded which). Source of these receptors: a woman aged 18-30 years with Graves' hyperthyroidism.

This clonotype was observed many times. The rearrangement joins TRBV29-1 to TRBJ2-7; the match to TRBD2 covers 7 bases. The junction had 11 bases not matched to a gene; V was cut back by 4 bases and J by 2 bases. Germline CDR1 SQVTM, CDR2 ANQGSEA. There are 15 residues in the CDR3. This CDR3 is CSVVVERGLPYEQYF. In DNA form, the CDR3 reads TGCAGCGTTGTAGTTGAGCGGGGACTGCCCTACGAGCAGTACTTC.

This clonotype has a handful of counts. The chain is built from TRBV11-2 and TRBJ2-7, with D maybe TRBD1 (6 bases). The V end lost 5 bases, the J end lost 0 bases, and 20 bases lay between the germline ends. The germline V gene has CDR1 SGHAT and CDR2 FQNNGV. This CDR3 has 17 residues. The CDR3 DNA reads TGTGCCAGCAGCAGACCCCTCAACCCGACAGGCTCCTACGAGCAGTACTTC. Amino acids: CASSRPLNPTGSYEQYF.

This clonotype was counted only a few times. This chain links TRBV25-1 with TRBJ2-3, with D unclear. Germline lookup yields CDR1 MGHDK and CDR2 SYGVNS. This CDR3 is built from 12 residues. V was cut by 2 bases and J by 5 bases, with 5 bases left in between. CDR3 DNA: TGTGCCAGCAGTGAAGATGTAGATACGCAGTATTTT. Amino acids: CASSEDVDTQYF. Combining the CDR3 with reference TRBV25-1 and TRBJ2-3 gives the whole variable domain EADIYQTPRYLVIGTGKKITLECSQTMGHDKMYWYQQDPGMELHLIHYSYGVNSTEKGDLSSESTVSRIRTEHFPLTLESARPSHTSQYLCASSEDVDTQYFGPGTRLTVL.

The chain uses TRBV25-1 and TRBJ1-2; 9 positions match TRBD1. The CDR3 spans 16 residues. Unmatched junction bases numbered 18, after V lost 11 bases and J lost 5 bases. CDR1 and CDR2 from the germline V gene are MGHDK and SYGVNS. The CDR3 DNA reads TGTGCCTGGAGGACCCCCGGGACAGGGATCTTGTATGGCTACACCTTC. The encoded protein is CAWRTPGTGILYGYTF.

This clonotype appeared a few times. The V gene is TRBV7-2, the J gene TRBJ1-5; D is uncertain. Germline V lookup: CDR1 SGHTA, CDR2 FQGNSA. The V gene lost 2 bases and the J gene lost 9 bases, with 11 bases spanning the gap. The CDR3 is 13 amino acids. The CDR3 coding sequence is TGTGCCAGCAGCTTATTGGTAGCTCCGCCCCAGCATTTT. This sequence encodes CASSLLVAPPQHF.

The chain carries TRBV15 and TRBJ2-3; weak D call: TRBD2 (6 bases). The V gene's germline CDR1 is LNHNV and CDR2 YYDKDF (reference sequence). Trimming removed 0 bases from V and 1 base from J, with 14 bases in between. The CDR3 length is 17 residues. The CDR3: CATSRDTDSSGTDTQYF. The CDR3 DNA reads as TGTGCCACCAGCAGAGATACGGATTCTAGCGGCACAGATACGCAGTATTTT. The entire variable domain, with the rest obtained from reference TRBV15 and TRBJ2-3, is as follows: DAMVIQNPRYQVTQFGKPVTLSCSQTLNHNVMYWYQQKSSQAPKLLFHYYDKDFNNEADTPDNFQSRRPNTSFCFLDIRSPGLGDTAMYLCATSRDTDSSGTDTQYFGPGTRLTVL.

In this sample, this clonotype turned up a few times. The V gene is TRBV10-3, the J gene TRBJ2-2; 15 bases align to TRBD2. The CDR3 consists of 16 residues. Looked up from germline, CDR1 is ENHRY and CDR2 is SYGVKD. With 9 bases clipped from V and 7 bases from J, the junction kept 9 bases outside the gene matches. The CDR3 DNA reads TGTGCCATACTACCGGGACTAGCGGGAGGCGACGGGGAGCTGTTTTTT. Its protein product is CAILPGLAGGDGELFF.

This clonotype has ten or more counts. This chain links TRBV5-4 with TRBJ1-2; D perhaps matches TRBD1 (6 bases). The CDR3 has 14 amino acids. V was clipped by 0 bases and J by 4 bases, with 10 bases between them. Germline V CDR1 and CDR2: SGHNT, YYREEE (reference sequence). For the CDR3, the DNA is TGTGCCAGCAGCTTGGAGCGGGGGCTCTATGGCTACACCTTC. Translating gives CASSLERGLYGYTF.

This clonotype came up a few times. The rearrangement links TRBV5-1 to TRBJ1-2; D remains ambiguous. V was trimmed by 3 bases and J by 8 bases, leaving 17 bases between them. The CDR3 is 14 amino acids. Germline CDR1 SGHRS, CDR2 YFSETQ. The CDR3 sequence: CASSSAWEEQGYTF. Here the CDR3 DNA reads TGCGCCAGCAGCTCGGCGTGGGAGGAACAAGGCTACACCTTC. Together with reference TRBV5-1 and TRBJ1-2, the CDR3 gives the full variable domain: KAGVTQTPRYLIKTRGQQVTLSCSPISGHRSVSWYQQTPGQGLQFLFEYFSETQRNKGNFPGRFSGRQFSNSRSEMNVSTLELGDSALYLCASSSAWEEQGYTFGSGTRLTVV.

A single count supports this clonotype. For the CDR3, the DNA is TGTGCCAGCAGTTTTTCAGCAGAAGCTTTCTTT. Translating it yields CASSFSAEAFF. The chain joins TRBV12-1 to TRBJ1-1. TRBV12-1 is a recognized pseudogene. The CDR3 length is 11 residues.

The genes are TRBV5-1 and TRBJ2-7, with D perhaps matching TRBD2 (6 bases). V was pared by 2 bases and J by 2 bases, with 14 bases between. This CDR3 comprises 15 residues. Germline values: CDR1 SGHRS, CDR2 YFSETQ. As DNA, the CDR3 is TGCGCCAGCAGCTTACATCGGGAGAAACCCTACGAGCAGTACTTC. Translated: CASSLHREKPYEQYF.

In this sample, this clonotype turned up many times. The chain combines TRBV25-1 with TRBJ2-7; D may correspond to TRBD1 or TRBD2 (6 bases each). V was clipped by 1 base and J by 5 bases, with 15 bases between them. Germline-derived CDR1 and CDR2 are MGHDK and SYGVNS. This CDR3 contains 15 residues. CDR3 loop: CASSEFADRGDEQYF. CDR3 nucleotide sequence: TGTGCCAGCAGTGAATTCGCGGATAGGGGGGACGAGCAGTACTTC.

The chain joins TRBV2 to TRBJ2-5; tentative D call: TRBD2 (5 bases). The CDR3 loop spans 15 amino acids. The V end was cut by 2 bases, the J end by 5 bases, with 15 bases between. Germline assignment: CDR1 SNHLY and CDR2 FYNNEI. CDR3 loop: CASSENTGFSETQYF. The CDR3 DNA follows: TGTGCCAGCAGTGAAAACACGGGGTTTTCGGAGACCCAGTACTTC.

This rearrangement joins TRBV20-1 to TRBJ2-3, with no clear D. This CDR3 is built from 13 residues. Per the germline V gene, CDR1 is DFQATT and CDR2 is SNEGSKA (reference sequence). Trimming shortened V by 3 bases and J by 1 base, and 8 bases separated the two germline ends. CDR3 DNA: TGCAGTGCTAGTGCTCACCGCACAGATACGCAGTATTTT. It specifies CSASAHRTDTQYF.

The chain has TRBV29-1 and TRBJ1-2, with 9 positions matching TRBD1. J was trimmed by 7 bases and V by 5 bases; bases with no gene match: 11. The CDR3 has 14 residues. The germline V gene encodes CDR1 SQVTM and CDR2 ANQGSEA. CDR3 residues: CSVLLGTGIGGYTF. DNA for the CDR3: TGCAGCGTTCTATTGGGGACAGGGATCGGTGGCTACACCTTC.

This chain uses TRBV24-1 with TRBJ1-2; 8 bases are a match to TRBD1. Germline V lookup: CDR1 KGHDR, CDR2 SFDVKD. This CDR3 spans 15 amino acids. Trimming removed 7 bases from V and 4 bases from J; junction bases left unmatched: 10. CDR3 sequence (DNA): TGTGCCACCAGCGCTTCAGGGGGCGCCGGCTATGGCTACACCTTC. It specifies CATSASGGAGYGYTF.

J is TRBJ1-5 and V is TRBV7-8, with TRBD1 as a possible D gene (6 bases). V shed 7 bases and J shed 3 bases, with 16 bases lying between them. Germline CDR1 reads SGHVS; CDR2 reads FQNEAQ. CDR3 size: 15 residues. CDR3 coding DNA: TGTGCCAGCAACAAAAGCGGACAGCTCAATCAGCCCCAGCATTTT. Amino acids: CASNKSGQLNQPQHF.

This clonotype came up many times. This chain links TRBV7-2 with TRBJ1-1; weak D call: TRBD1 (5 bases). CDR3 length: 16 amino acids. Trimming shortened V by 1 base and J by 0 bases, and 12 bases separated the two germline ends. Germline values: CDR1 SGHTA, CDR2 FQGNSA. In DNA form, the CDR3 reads TGTGCCAGCAGCTTAGGGTCAGGGCTCATGAACACTGAAGCTTTCTTT. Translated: CASSLGSGLMNTEAFF. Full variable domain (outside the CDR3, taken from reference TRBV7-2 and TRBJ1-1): GAGVSQSPSNKVTEKGKDVELRCDPISGHTALYWYRQSLGQGLEFLIYFQGNSAPDKSGLPSDRFSAERTGGSVSTLTIQRTQQEDSAVYLCASSLGSGLMNTEAFFGQGTRLTVV.